This T cell receptor beta chain was recorded in a study of blood T cell repertoires in COVID-19. Sequenced by immunoSEQ multiplex PCR; TCRdb stores in-frame clones only, minus some. This sample carries some 38,000 clones, about 90% of them seen once, and the ten largest clones take approximately 14%. CDR1 LNHDA and CDR2 SQIVND come from the germline V gene (reference sequence). Trimming took off 7 bases at V and 4 bases at J, with 16 bases between the two ends. The CDR3 covers 14 residues. The chain carries TRBV19 and TRBJ1-1; D is perhaps TRBD1 (6 bases). The sequence was collected from a woman aged 30 to 39 in a cohort sampled during active COVID-19. Specimen: peripheral blood. The chain's CDR3 is CASKERGGRTEAFF. CDR3 in DNA: TGTGCCAGTAAGGAAAGGGGGGGTCGCACTGAAGCTTTCTTT.